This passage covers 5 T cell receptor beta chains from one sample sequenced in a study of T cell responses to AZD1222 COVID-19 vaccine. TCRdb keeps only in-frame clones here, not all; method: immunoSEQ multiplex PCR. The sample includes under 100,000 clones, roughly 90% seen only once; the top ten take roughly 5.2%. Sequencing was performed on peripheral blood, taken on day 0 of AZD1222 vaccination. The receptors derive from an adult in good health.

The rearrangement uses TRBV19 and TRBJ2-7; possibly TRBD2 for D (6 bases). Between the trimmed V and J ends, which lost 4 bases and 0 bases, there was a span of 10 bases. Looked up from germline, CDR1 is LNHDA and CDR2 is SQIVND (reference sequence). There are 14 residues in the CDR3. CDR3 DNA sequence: TGTGCCAGTAGTACGGGACTCTCCTCCTACGAGCAGTACTTC. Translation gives CASSTGLSSYEQYF.

CDR3 amino acids: CASSLEGAMYGYTF. Here the CDR3 DNA reads TGCGCCAGCAGCTTGGAGGGGGCAATGTATGGCTACACCTTC. This sequence joins TRBV5-1 and TRBJ1-2, with 7 bases matching TRBD1. V was clipped by 0 bases and J by 5 bases; unmatched bases: 4. Per germline, CDR1 SGHRS and CDR2 YFSETQ. This CDR3 is built from 14 residues.

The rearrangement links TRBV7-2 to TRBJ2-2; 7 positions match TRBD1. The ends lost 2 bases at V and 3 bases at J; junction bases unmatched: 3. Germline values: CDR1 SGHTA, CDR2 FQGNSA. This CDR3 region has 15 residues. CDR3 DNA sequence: TGTGCCAGCAGCTTAATCAGGGGGTACACCGGGGAGCTGTTTTTT. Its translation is CASSLIRGYTGELFF.

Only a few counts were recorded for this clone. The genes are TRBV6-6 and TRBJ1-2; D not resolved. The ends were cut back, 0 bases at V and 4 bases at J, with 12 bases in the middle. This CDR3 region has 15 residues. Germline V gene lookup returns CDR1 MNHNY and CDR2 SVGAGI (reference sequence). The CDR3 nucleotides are TGTGCCAGCAGTTACTCGACTACAGAACCCTATGGCTACACCTTC. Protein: CASSYSTTEPYGYTF.

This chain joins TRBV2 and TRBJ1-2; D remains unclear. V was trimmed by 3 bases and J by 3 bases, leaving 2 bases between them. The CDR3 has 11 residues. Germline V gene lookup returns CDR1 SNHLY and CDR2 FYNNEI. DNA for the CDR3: TGTGCCAGCAGTGACTACTATGGCTACACCTTC. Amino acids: CASSDYYGYTF.